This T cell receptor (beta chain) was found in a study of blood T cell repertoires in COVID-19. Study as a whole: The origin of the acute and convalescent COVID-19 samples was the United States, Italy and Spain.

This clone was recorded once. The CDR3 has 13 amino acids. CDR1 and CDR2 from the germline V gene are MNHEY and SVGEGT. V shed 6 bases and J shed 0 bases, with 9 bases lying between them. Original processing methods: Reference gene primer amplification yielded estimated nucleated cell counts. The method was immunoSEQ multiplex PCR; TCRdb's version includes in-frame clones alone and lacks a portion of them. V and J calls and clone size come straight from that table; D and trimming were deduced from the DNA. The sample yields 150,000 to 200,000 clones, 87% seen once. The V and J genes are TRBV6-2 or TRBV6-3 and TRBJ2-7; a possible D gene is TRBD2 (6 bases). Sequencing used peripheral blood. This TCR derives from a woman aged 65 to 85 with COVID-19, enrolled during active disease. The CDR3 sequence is CASSAGSSYEQYF. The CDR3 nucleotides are TGTGCCAGCAGCGCCGGGAGCTCCTACGAGCAGTACTTC.